This T cell receptor beta chain was observed in a study of T cells in Graves' hyperthyroidism and ophthalmopathy. Exclusion of a patient resulted from uncontrolled infection, other autoimmune disease, pregnancy or lactation. Fresh peripheral blood, under 13 ml, yielded the PBMCs. Study-wide points: Model-based prediction identified ophthalmopathy a median approximately 6 months prior to its onset.

The CDR3 is made up of 14 amino acids. V was trimmed by 4 bases and J by 0 bases, leaving 6 bases between them. Amplification targeted TCR beta CDR3 regions from RNA transcripts. TCR CDR3 regions were first amplified by RT-PCR with HTBI primers. MiXCR, applied by TCRdb to the multiplex PCR reads, yields one record per CDR3 protein. The sample yields about 690,000 distinct CDR3 sequences, 15% to 20% seen once. This clonotype was detected many times. Its antigen is not known. Sequencing was performed on blood. The TCR originated in a middle-aged man with Graves' hyperthyroidism. V is TRBV12-3 or TRBV12-4 and J is TRBJ1-4; a weak D match, TRBD1 (5 bases). The CDR3 spells CASSYRSTNEKLFF. Here the CDR3 DNA reads TGTGCCAGCAGTTACAGGTCAACTAATGAAAAACTGTTTTTT.